Below are 17 T cell receptor beta chains sequenced from a single sample in a study of T cell changes during pregnancy in multiple sclerosis (dated by TCRdb to between 2018 and 2020). Libraries were prepared through the immunoSEQ multiplex PCR assay. TCRdb provides this immuneACCESS table in a form limited to in-frame rearrangements. Some clones are lacking; in checked studies, under half of them reflect an unresolved V gene, and why the rest are absent is not known. This sample comprises 83,000 or so clones, approximately 93% of them detected only once. Approximately 1.6% of the sample goes to the ten largest clones. The sequencing here drew on peripheral blood, taken after pregnancy. All receptors come from a female donor in good health, enrolled as a control in a pregnancy study.

The V call is TRBV28, the J call TRBJ2-7; 8 bases align to TRBD1. The V gene's germline CDR1 is MDHEN and CDR2 SYDVKM. The CDR3 loop spans 14 amino acids. With V trimmed by 5 bases and J by 5 bases, 8 bases remained unmatched. CDR3 bases: TGTGCCAGCAGTATTCCCGACAGGGGCAACGAGCAGTACTTC. Protein product: CASSIPDRGNEQYF. The full variable domain, with the rest looked up from reference TRBV28 and TRBJ2-7, is DVKVTQSSRYLVKRTGEKVFLECVQDMDHENMFWYRQDPGLGLRLIYFSYDVKMKEKGDIPEGYSVSREKKERFSLILESASTNQTSMYLCASSIPDRGNEQYFGPGTRLTVT.

The J gene is TRBJ2-7, the V gene TRBV30, with D tentatively TRBD2 (7 bases). CDR1 GTSNPN and CDR2 SVGIG come from the germline V gene (reference sequence). Trimming took 3 bases from V and 0 from J, leaving 15 bases between them. This CDR3 spans 15 amino acids. CDR3 bases: TGTGCCTGGAGCGAGGGGGGGCCGAGCTCCTACGAGCAGTACTTC. Its translation: CAWSEGGPSSYEQYF.

This clone has ten or more counts. The rearrangement links TRBV6-6 to TRBJ1-5, with a possible D match to TRBD1 (6 bases). This CDR3 is built from 16 residues. V lost 5 bases, J lost 3 bases, and 17 bases lay in between. CDR1 is MNHNY and CDR2 is SVGAGI in the germline V gene (reference sequence). CDR3 protein: CASSNPDDRLNQPQHF. For the CDR3, the DNA is TGTGCCAGCAGTAACCCTGATGACAGGCTCAATCAGCCCCAGCATTTT.

V gene TRBV9 combines with J gene TRBJ2-1, with TRBD2 identical over 9 bases. Germline loops: CDR1 SGDLS, CDR2 YYNGEE. V gave up 0 bases and J gave up 3 bases; unmatched junction bases: 16. The length of the CDR3 is 20 residues. This CDR3 reads CASSVVGLAGTETIYNEQFF. DNA of the CDR3: TGTGCCAGCAGCGTAGTCGGCCTAGCGGGAACCGAAACAATCTACAATGAGCAGTTCTTC.

The chain couples TRBV28 to TRBJ2-1, with TRBD1 matching over 9 bases. J gave up 4 bases and V 6 bases, and 7 bases lay outside the gene matches. Germline values: CDR1 MDHEN, CDR2 SYDVKM. The CDR3 consists of 15 residues. The CDR3: CASSSSGTGYNEQFF. The CDR3 nucleotides are TGTGCCAGCAGCTCGTCGGGGACAGGGTACAATGAGCAGTTCTTC.

This chain connects TRBV28 to TRBJ2-1; 13 positions agree with TRBD2. This CDR3 spans 14 amino acids. Germline loops: CDR1 MDHEN, CDR2 SYDVKM. Trimming took 7 bases from V and 7 from J; bases not matched to a gene: 4. The CDR3 region has the DNA TGTGCCAGCACACTAGCGGGAGGGCCGAATGAGCAGTTCTTC. Protein product: CASTLAGGPNEQFF.

The rearrangement links TRBV5-1 to TRBJ1-1, with unresolved D. CDR1 and CDR2 (germline): SGHRS, YFSETQ. V lost 3 bases, J lost 1 base, and 10 bases lay in between. The CDR3 is 14 residues long. The chain's CDR3 is CASSSGWGNTEAFF. In DNA, the CDR3 is TGCGCCAGCAGCTCGGGGTGGGGGAACACTGAAGCTTTCTTT.

The chain joins TRBV5-1 to TRBJ2-1; 9 bases match TRBD1. Germline V CDR1 and CDR2: SGHRS, YFSETQ. Trimming at V came to 3 bases and at J to 6 bases, leaving 7 bases not matched to a gene. The CDR3 has 15 amino acids. As DNA, the CDR3 is TGCGCCAGCAGCTGGACGGGACAGGGTGGCAATGAGCAGTTCTTC. Translated: CASSWTGQGGNEQFF.

The rearrangement links TRBV27 to TRBJ1-2, with TRBD1 identical over 7 bases. CDR1 and CDR2 (germline): MNHEY, SMNVEV (reference sequence). This CDR3 region has 11 residues. Trimming at V came to 10 bases and at J to 8 bases, leaving 7 bases not matched to a gene. CDR3 bases: TGTGCCACCCGACAGGGACCGGGCTACACCTTC. Encoded protein: CATRQGPGYTF.

This rearrangement joins TRBV28 to TRBJ2-7, with a possible D match to TRBD2 (6 bases). The CDR3 extends over 14 amino acids. V was clipped by 2 bases and J by 4 bases, with 12 bases between them. Germline V gene sequence: CDR1 MDHEN, CDR2 SYDVKM. Here the CDR3 DNA reads TGTGCCAGCAGTTTAGGAGGGGATGATTACGAGCAGTACTTC. It is translated as CASSLGGDDYEQYF.

The genes are TRBV27 and TRBJ2-7; 11 positions match TRBD2. J lost 2 bases, V lost 6 bases, and 3 bases had no gene match. CDR3 size: 14 residues. Germline V gene sequence: CDR1 MNHEY, CDR2 SMNVEV (reference sequence). In DNA, the CDR3 is TGTGCCAGCAGACCTAGCGGGAGGACCTACGAGCAGTACTTC. Amino acids: CASRPSGRTYEQYF.

This chain uses TRBV10-1 with TRBJ2-6; 9 bases map to TRBD1. In germline, CDR1 is WNHNN, CDR2 SYGVQD (reference sequence). The CDR3 extends over 18 amino acids. V lost 1 base to trimming and J lost 4 bases; unmatched junction nucleotides: 8. Here the CDR3 reads CASSELGTGLSGANVLTF. As DNA, the CDR3 is TGCGCCAGCAGTGAGTTGGGGACAGGGCTGTCCGGGGCCAACGTCCTGACTTTC.

The chain combines TRBV28 with TRBJ1-5; no definite D call. Germline CDR1 and CDR2: MDHEN and SYDVKM. The V gene lost 4 bases and the J gene lost 7 bases, with 11 bases spanning the gap. This CDR3 region has 13 residues. This CDR3 is CASSSPIGQPQHF. The CDR3 bases are TGTGCCAGCAGTTCGCCTATCGGGCAGCCCCAGCATTTT. Filled out from reference TRBV28 and TRBJ1-5, the complete variable domain reads DVKVTQSSRYLVKRTGEKVFLECVQDMDHENMFWYRQDPGLGLRLIYFSYDVKMKEKGDIPEGYSVSREKKERFSLILESASTNQTSMYLCASSSPIGQPQHFGDGTRLSIL.

The rearrangement joins TRBV5-5 to TRBJ1-2; D is uncertain. The ends were cut back, 4 bases at V and 4 bases at J, with 20 bases in the middle. Per germline, CDR1 SGHKS and CDR2 YYEKEE (reference sequence). The CDR3 is made up of 16 amino acids. CDR3 protein: CASSNTIKQPSYGYTF. The DNA for the CDR3 is TGTGCCAGCAGCAATACCATAAAACAGCCGAGCTATGGCTACACCTTC.

The rearrangement joins TRBV18 to TRBJ2-2; perhaps TRBD1 as D (5 bases). Deletions cut 0 bases from V and 4 bases from J, with 12 bases between. The CDR3 consists of 16 residues. CDR1 KGHSH and CDR2 LQKENI come from the germline V gene. CDR3 sequence (DNA): TGTGCCAGCTCACCACCTTCGGAAGGGGCCACCGGGGAGCTGTTTTTT. It translates to CASSPPSEGATGELFF.

The rearrangement joins TRBV6-6 to TRBJ1-1; unclear D gene. The CDR3 consists of 15 residues. Deletions cut 7 bases from V and 1 base from J, with 16 bases between. Germline values: CDR1 MNHNY, CDR2 SVGAGI (reference sequence). CDR3 protein: CASTPQKGRNTEAFF. The CDR3 nucleotides are TGTGCCAGCACCCCCCAAAAAGGGAGGAACACTGAAGCTTTCTTT.

The V and J genes are TRBV5-1 and TRBJ2-5, with TRBD2 identical over 8 bases. Germline assignment: CDR1 SGHRS and CDR2 YFSETQ. The trim removed 6 bases at V and 3 bases at J, leaving 4 bases unmatched. The CDR3 loop spans 13 amino acids. The CDR3 here is CASTLAGKETQYF. CDR3 nucleotide sequence: TGCGCCAGCACTCTAGCGGGTAAAGAGACCCAGTACTTC.